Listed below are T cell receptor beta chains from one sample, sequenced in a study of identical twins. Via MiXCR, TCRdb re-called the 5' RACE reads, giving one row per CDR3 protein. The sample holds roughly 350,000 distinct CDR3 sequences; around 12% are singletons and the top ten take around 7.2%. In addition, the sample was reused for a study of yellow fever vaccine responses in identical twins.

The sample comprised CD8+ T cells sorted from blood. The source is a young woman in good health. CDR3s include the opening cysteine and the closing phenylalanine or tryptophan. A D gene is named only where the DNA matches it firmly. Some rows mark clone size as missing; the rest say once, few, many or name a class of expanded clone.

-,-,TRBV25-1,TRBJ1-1,TGTGCCAGCAGACTTTCAATGAACACTGAAGCTTTCTTT,CASRLSMNTEAFF
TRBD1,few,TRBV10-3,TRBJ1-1,TGTGCCATCTCACAGGGGGCTGGGACTGAAGCTTTCTTT,CAISQGAGTEAFF
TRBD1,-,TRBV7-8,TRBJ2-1,TGTGCCAGCAGCGACTCCGGGACAGGGGGCAATGAGCAGTTCTTC,CASSDSGTGGNEQFF
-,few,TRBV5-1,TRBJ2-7,TGCGCCAGCAGCTTGAACGGCTACGAGCAGTACTTC,CASSLNGYEQYF
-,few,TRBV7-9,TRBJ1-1,TGTGCCAGCAGCCCGGGGGGTCGGGAAGCTTTCTTT,CASSPGGREAFF
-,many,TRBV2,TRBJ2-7,TGTGCCAGCAGTCCCACAGCCTCCTACCACGAGCAGTACTTC,CASSPTASYHEQYF
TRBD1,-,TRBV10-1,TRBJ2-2,TGCGCCAGCAACCGGGACAGGGGATCCGGGGAGCTGTTTTTT,CASNRDRGSGELFF
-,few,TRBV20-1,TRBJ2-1,TGCAGTGCTAGAGATTCGGAGCAGTTCTTC,CSARDSEQFF
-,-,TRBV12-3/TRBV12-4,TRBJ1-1,-,CASSFLAVIQGSGPNTEAFF
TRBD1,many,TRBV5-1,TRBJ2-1,TGCGCCAGCAGCCCGGGCCGGGACAGCTCCTACAATGAGCAGTTCTTC,CASSPGRDSSYNEQFF
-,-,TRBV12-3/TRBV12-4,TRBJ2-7,TGTGCCAGCAGTTTCAGCGGTGGGACCTACGAGCAGTACTTC,CASSFSGGTYEQYF
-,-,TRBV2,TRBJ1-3,TGTGCCAGCAGTGAAGACCCAGGAAACACCATATATTTT,CASSEDPGNTIYF
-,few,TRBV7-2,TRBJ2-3,TGTGCCAGCAGCCTAAGCGGCCTCCCCGCAGATACGCAGTATTTT,CASSLSGLPADTQYF
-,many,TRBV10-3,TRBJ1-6,TGTGCCATCACCCGGGACGCCAATTCACCCCTCCACTTT,CAITRDANSPLHF
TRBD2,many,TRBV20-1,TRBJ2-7,TGCAGTGCTAGAAGGCCCGGACTAGCGGGCTTCTACGAGCAGTACTTC,CSARRPGLAGFYEQYF
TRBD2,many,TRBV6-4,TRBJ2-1,TGTGCCAGCAGTGGCGGGGGTTCGGTTAAGGAGCAGTTCTTC,CASSGGGSVKEQFF
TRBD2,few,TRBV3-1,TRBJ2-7,TGTGCCAGCAGCCAAGATGCGGGAGCGGCCTACGAGCAGTACTTC,CASSQDAGAAYEQYF
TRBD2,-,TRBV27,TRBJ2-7,TGTGCCAGCAGAAGCATTGCGGGAGATGGATACGAGCAGTACTTC,CASRSIAGDGYEQYF
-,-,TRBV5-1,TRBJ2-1,TGCGCCAGCAACCGACACAGGCCCGTGTGGCACGGTGAGCAGTTCTTC,CASNRHRPVWHGEQFF
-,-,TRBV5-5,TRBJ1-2,TGTGCCAGCAGCTTGGAACGGTCTTATGGCTACACCTTC,CASSLERSYGYTF
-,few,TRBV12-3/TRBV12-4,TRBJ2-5,TGTGCCAGCAGTTTAAGTATTCGGTACCAAGAGACCCAGTACTTC,CASSLSIRYQETQYF
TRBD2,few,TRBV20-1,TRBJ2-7,TGCAGTGCTAGAGTGCTAGCGGGAGGGCCTGACCCCTACGAGCAGTACTTC,CSARVLAGGPDPYEQYF
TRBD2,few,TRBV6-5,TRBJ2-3,TGTGCCAGCAGTTACGAAGCGGGAGGGTACACAGATACGCAGTATTTT,CASSYEAGGYTDTQYF
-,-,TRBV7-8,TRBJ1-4,TGTGCCAGCAGCTTCAGGGGTGAAAAACTGTTTTTT,CASSFRGEKLFF
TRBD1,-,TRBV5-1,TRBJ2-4,TGCGCCAGCAGCACCACAGGGGTGGCCAAAAACATTCAGTACTTC,CASSTTGVAKNIQYF
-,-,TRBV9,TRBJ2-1,TGTGCCAGCAGCACAGTCGGAGGGGACAATGAGCAGTTCTTC,CASSTVGGDNEQFF
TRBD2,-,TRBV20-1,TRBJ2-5,TGCAGTGCTAGTTTCCTAGCGGGTACCCGGGAAGAGACCCAGTACTTC,CSASFLAGTREETQYF
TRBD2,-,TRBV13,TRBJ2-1,TGTGCCAGCAGCATACCGGGGACTAGCCGTACCAATGAGCAGTTCTTC,CASSIPGTSRTNEQFF
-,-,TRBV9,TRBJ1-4,TGTGCCAGCAGCGTAGGTGGGGGGACGGCGAAACTGTTTTTT,CASSVGGGTAKLFF
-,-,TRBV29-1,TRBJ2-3,TGCAGCGTTGGCGTCCAGTTGATAGCGGGCACAGATACGCAGTATTTT,CSVGVQLIAGTDTQYF
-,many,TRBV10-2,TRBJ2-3,TGCGCCAGCAGTGAGACTTCGGTGTTGAATACAGATACGCAGTATTTT,CASSETSVLNTDTQYF
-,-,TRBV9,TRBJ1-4,TGTGCCAGCAGCCCTCGGACGGGGAATAATGAAAAACTGTTTTTT,CASSPRTGNNEKLFF
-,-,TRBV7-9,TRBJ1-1,TGTGCCAGCAGCTCCTTCCGGGGGTGGACTGAAGCTTTCTTT,CASSSFRGWTEAFF
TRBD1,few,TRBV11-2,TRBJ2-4,TGTGCCAGCAGCTTAATACAGGGGAGAAACATTCAGTACTTC,CASSLIQGRNIQYF
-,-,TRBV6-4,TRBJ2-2,TGTGCCAGCCAGGATGGGGATAACACCGGGGAGCTGTTTTTT,CASQDGDNTGELFF
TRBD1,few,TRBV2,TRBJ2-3,TGTGCCAGCAGTCCGACAGGGAACGGTGTGGATACGCAGTATTTT,CASSPTGNGVDTQYF
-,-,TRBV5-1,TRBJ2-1,TGCGCCAGCAGCGGAACCGGGAATGATCTGTTCTTC,CASSGTGNDLFF